The rows below give T cell receptor beta chains drawn from one sample of a study of CD4 and CD8 cells across lung adenocarcinoma regions. TCRdb redid the calling of the PCR reads with MiXCR, one entry per CDR3 protein. Here the sample spans tens of thousands of distinct CDR3 sequences, around half being singletons. Material: CD8+ T cells from the center of a lung tumor. The receptor set was obtained from a male donor with lung adenocarcinoma. The CD4 and CD8 labels of this study may be unreliable. The CDR3 runs from the conserved cysteine through the conserved F or W. A D gene is named only where the DNA matches it firmly. Where a row states a size, it is once, few, many or the class of an expanded clone; other rows omit it.

v_call,j_call,clone_size,d_call,cdr3_nt,cdr3_aa
TRBV6-1,TRBJ2-3,once,NA,TGCGGCAGCAGCGAAGCAGATACGCAGTACTTT,CGSSEADTQYF
TRBV7-2,TRBJ1-5,few,NA,TGTGCCAGCAGCTTATCCAGAGGCAATCAGCCCCAGCATTTT,CASSLSRGNQPQHF
TRBV7-3,TRBJ2-3,NA,NA,TGTGCCAGCAGCTCCTCTGGGACGGGGCAAGATACGCAGTATTTT,CASSSSGTGQDTQYF
TRBV4-1,TRBJ2-3,NA,NA,TGCGCCAGCAGCCAAGATAGGACCTCCGGGGCGCAGTATTTT,CASSQDRTSGAQYF
TRBV4-1,TRBJ2-2,few,NA,TGCGCCAGCAGCCTCCGATATTCACCAGGGACTGGCGGGGACACCGGGGAGCTGTTTTTT,CASSLRYSPGTGGDTGELFF
TRBV11-3,TRBJ2-3,NA,TRBD2,TGTGCCAGCAGCTCGCGACTAGCGGGAGATACGCAGTATTTT,CASSSRLAGDTQYF
TRBV10-1,TRBJ2-1,NA,TRBD2,TGCGCCAGCAGTGAGTACCTAGCGGGAGGCAATGAGCAGTTCTTC,CASSEYLAGGNEQFF
TRBV6-1,TRBJ2-2,NA,NA,TGTGCCAGCAGTGAGTTCGGGACGCAGTTTTTT,CASSEFGTQFF
TRBV11-2,TRBJ2-5,NA,TRBD2,TGTGCCAGCAGCTCCGGGACTAGTTGGGAGACCCAGTACTTC,CASSSGTSWETQYF
TRBV6-1,TRBJ2-1,NA,NA,TGTGCCAGCAGGGAACAGGCTCCATCGGCCAGTGAGCAGTTCTTC,CASREQAPSASEQFF
TRBV5-1,TRBJ1-2,NA,NA,TGCGCCAGCAGACCGGACAGTAACTATGGCTACACCTTC,CASRPDSNYGYTF
TRBV15,TRBJ2-2,NA,NA,TGTGCCACCAGCAGAGCTTCCGGGGAGCTGTTTTTT,CATSRASGELFF
TRBV10-1,TRBJ1-1,NA,NA,TGCGCCAGCAGTGAAGGGTATCCGAACACTGAAGCTTTCTTT,CASSEGYPNTEAFF
TRBV30,TRBJ2-3,few,NA,TGTGCCTGGAGGGCCGGGTTTCCCACAGATACGCAGTATTTT,CAWRAGFPTDTQYF
TRBV27,TRBJ2-4,NA,NA,TGTGCCAGCAGCGTATCGGGGCGAGGAGCCAAAAACATTCAGTATTTC,CASSVSGRGAKNIQYF
TRBV27,TRBJ2-1,NA,TRBD2,TGTGCCAGCAGTTTCGGTAGCGGGAGCAGGAATGAGCAGTTCTTC,CASSFGSGSRNEQFF
TRBV10-2,TRBJ2-7,NA,NA,TGCGCCAGCAGGGGACACGGGCTACCTGACGGAGATACGCAGTACTTC,CASRGHGLPDGDTQYF
TRBV10-2,TRBJ2-5,medium-sized,NA,TGCGCCAGCACACCGGGGTCAGCGTGGAAGACCCAGTACTTC,CASTPGSAWKTQYF
TRBV6-5,TRBJ2-7,medium-sized,NA,TGTGCCAGCAAAGCGAACGGAGCATACGAGCAGTACTTC,CASKANGAYEQYF
TRBV10-1,TRBJ2-2,NA,NA,TGCGCCAGCAGTGCTGGGAGCACCGGGGAGCTGTATTTT,CASSAGSTGELYF
TRBV7-9,TRBJ2-1,NA,NA,TGTGCCAGCAGCCCTAGAGTTGATGAGCAGTTCTTC,CASSPRVDEQFF
TRBV6-1,TRBJ2-3,NA,NA,NA,CASSETWARGTDKQYF
TRBV6-1,TRBJ1-2,many,NA,TGTGCCAGCAGTGAGCGGGGAAACTATGGCTACACCTTC,CASSERGNYGYTF
TRBV29-1,TRBJ2-1,NA,TRBD2,TGCAGCGTTGCGGGGACCGGGACTAGCCCTTCTCAGCAGTTCTTC,CSVAGTGTSPSQQFF
TRBV25-1,TRBJ2-1,many,NA,TGTGCCAGCAGTGAATATAGTGACTCAGCCTACAATGAGCAGTTCTTC,CASSEYSDSAYNEQFF
TRBV20-1,TRBJ2-2,few,NA,TGCAGTGCTAGATCCGTTACCGGGGAGCTGTTTTTT,CSARSVTGELFF
TRBV4-1,TRBJ1-5,few,NA,TGCGCCAGCAGCCAATTGGCGTCAGGGGTGGGCAATCAGCCCCAGCATTTT,CASSQLASGVGNQPQHF
TRBV10-1,TRBJ2-5,NA,TRBD2,TGCGCCAGCGGGGATAGCGGGGAGACGCAGTACTTC,CASGDSGETQYF
TRBV7-2,TRBJ2-1,many,TRBD1,TGTGCCAGCACAAGGGGGCGCGTGTATGAGACCCAGTTCTTC,CASTRGRVYETQFF
TRBV10-1,TRBJ2-3,many,NA,TGCGCCAGCAGTGACCCACGCCAACGAGGAGATACGCAGTATTTT,CASSDPRQRGDTQYF
TRBV6-5,TRBJ2-7,NA,TRBD2,TGTGCCAGCAGATCTACTAGCGGGAGGTCCCCTGAAAAGTACGAGCAGTACTTC,CASRSTSGRSPEKYEQYF
TRBV27,TRBJ2-3,once,NA,TGTGCGGGCTACGGTGAGGAAGACCAAGATACCCAGTATTTC,CAGYGEEDQDTQYF
TRBV6-5,TRBJ2-5,NA,NA,TGTGCCAGGAGTTTCTGGCGCCGCGACCAAGAGACCCAGTACTTC,CARSFWRRDQETQYF
TRBV10-3,TRBJ2-4,NA,TRBD1,TGTGCCATCAGCGTTACGCCTGACAGGGGCGACATTCAGTACTTC,CAISVTPDRGDIQYF
TRBV6-1,TRBJ2-5,NA,NA,TGTGCCAGCAATGGGAGGAGGCAAAACACCCAGTACTTC,CASNGRRQNTQYF
TRBV25-1,TRBJ2-3,NA,NA,TGTGCCAGCAGTGAACGGGGTTCTTCTAGCACAGATACGCAGTATTTT,CASSERGSSSTDTQYF
TRBV19,TRBJ2-5,NA,NA,TGTGCCAGTAGTTTCCGAGGGGCTGAGACCCAGTACTTC,CASSFRGAETQYF
TRBV27,TRBJ2-1,NA,TRBD2,TGTGCCAGCAGCTCGGGGAGACTAGCGGGAGAGAATGAGCAGTTCTTC,CASSSGRLAGENEQFF
TRBV2,TRBJ2-7,many,NA,TGTGCCAGCAGTGAGAGCCGCTCCCCCTACTACGAGCAGTACTTC,CASSESRSPYYEQYF
TRBV27,TRBJ2-5,few,NA,TGTGCCAGCAGCTCGGGATTTCGAGAGACCCAGTACTTC,CASSSGFRETQYF
TRBV14,TRBJ2-1,NA,TRBD2,TGTGCTAGCGGGGGACTCTCCTACAATGAGCAGTTCTTC,CASGGLSYNEQFF
TRBV6-1,TRBJ1-5,NA,NA,TGTGCCAGCAGAATCCATAGCAATCAGCCCCACCACTTT,CASRIHSNQPHHF
TRBV6-2/TRBV6-3,TRBJ2-7,NA,NA,TGTGCCAGCAGCGACGGGGGGACAGATTACGAGCAGTACTTC,CASSDGGTDYEQYF
TRBV12-3/TRBV12-4,TRBJ2-4,many,TRBD1,TGTGCCAGCACCGACGGGACAGGGACGGTAGCAGCGGCCAAAAACATTCAGTACTTC,CASTDGTGTVAAAKNIQYF
TRBV6-1,TRBJ1-2,few,NA,TGTGCCAGCAGAAACAGGGAAGCATACTATGGCTACACCTTC,CASRNREAYYGYTF
TRBV6-1,TRBJ2-7,NA,TRBD1,TGTGCCAGCAGTCAAACCGGGACAGGGACCTACGAGCAGTACTTC,CASSQTGTGTYEQYF
TRBV5-1,TRBJ2-3,many,NA,TGCGCCAGCACCGCTCCCAGGGGGGTAGGCACAGATACGCAGTATTTT,CASTAPRGVGTDTQYF
TRBV27,TRBJ1-1,NA,NA,TGTGCCAGCAGGGGGGGTTGGAACACTGAAGCTTTCTTT,CASRGGWNTEAFF
TRBV5-1,TRBJ1-1,many,NA,TGCGCCAGCAGCTTGGAAACTGAAGCTTTCTTT,CASSLETEAFF
TRBV12-3/TRBV12-4,TRBJ1-2,few,TRBD1,TGTGCCAGCAGTACGCGGACAGGGATTAATGGCTACACCTTC,CASSTRTGINGYTF
TRBV6-1,TRBJ2-5,NA,NA,TGTGCCGGCAGTGGGGGCCGGGACCAAGATACGCAGTACTTT,CAGSGGRDQDTQYF
TRBV10-2,TRBJ2-2,few,TRBD2,TGCGCCAGCAGGAGCGGGAGGGCGAGCGGGGAGCTGTTTTTT,CASRSGRASGELFF
TRBV11-2,TRBJ2-5,NA,TRBD2,TGTGCCAGCACGGGGGGGAAGGAGACCCAGTACTTC,CASTGGKETQYF
TRBV10-1,TRBJ2-4,NA,TRBD1,TGCGTCAGGGGGCTGGGAGCCAAAGATACGCAGTACTTC,CVRGLGAKDTQYF
TRBV6-1,TRBJ2-2,NA,NA,TGTGCCAGCAGGCCAGCGAACACCGGGGAGCTGTTTTTT,CASRPANTGELFF